The 10 T cell receptor beta chains reported below all come from one sample, sequenced in a study of cytomegalovirus exposure and HLA in healthy donors (dated by TCRdb to 2015 to 2018). The method was the immunoSEQ multiplex PCR assay. The multiplex PCR relied on a mix of 60 forward primers for TCR Vbeta segments and 13 reverse primers for TCR Jbeta segments. The source is immuneACCESS, and TCRdb retained only in-frame sequences with V and J called. Part of the clones is not carried over; for the studies checked, unresolved V genes explain less than half of this, and the remainder is unexplained. This sample holds 120,000 or so clones; around 74% were observed only once. The top ten constitute 5.8% of the sample. Sequencing was done on a sample of PBMCs. These receptors were collected from a woman in her fifties or sixties in good health and CMV-seropositive.

This clone was counted between two and nine times. The rearrangement uses TRBV5-6 and TRBJ2-7; D possibly corresponds to TRBD2 (6 bases). The CDR3 runs to 14 residues. The V end lost 3 bases, the J end lost 8 bases, and 18 bases lay between the germline ends. Germline V gene sequence: CDR1 SGHDT, CDR2 YYEEEE. CDR3 amino acids: CASSSKGGEVQQYF. CDR3 bases: TGTGCCAGCAGCTCCAAGGGTGGGGAGGTGCAGCAGTACTTC.

J is TRBJ2-1 and V is TRBV7-2; the D is unclear. Germline loops: CDR1 SGHTA, CDR2 FQGNSA. The germline V and J ends were trimmed by 3 bases and 8 bases, with 8 bases remaining between them. The CDR3 extends over 12 amino acids. The CDR3 region has the DNA TGTGCCAGCAGCTTTGGAGCCGATGAGCAGTTCTTC. It encodes CASSFGADEQFF.

The chain combines TRBV11-3 with TRBJ1-1, with TRBD1 matching 8 bases. CDR3 length equals 13 residues. CDR1 and CDR2 from the germline V gene are SGHNT and YENEEA. The V and J ends lost 3 bases and 5 bases, in that order; junction bases with no gene match: 2. DNA of the CDR3: TGTGCCAGCAGCTTGCGGACAGGGACTGAAGCTTTCTTT. Protein sequence: CASSLRTGTEAFF. Combining the CDR3 with reference TRBV11-3 and TRBJ1-1 gives the whole variable domain EAGVVQSPRYKIIEKKQPVAFWCNPISGHNTLYWYLQNLGQGPELLIRYENEEAVDDSQLPKDRFSAERLKGVDSTLKIQPAELGDSAVYLCASSLRTGTEAFFGQGTRLTVV.

Only a few counts were recorded for this clone. The chain uses TRBV7-2 and TRBJ1-6, with D possibly matching TRBD1 (5 bases). The V end lost 0 bases, the J end lost 6 bases, and 12 bases lay between the germline ends. Germline CDR1 is SGHTA and CDR2 is FQGNSA. This CDR3 has 16 residues. CDR3 sequence reads: CASSLAKRQPNSPLHF. The CDR3 DNA reads TGTGCCAGCAGCTTAGCGAAACGACAGCCTAATTCACCCCTCCACTTT.

The table lists this clone with a few counts. The J gene is TRBJ1-1, the V gene TRBV6-1; 7 bases are shared with TRBD1. This CDR3 is 13 amino acids long. Germline V gene data show CDR1 as MNHNS and CDR2 as SASEGT. V gave up 5 bases and J gave up 8 bases; unmatched junction bases: 8. CDR3 residues: CASSPEGDREAFF. CDR3 bases: TGTGCCAGCAGTCCTGAGGGGGACAGAGAAGCTTTCTTT.

The V gene is TRBV18, the J gene TRBJ1-2; the D gene is possibly TRBD1 (6 bases). Trimming left V 6 bases short and J 4 bases short, with 15 bases between. This CDR3 has 14 residues. Per the germline V gene, CDR1 is KGHSH and CDR2 is LQKENI. In nucleotides, the CDR3 is TGTGCCAGCTCCCCATCTGGACAGTTCTATGGCTACACCTTC. Translation gives CASSPSGQFYGYTF.

This clone was picked up one time. The chain combines TRBV29-1 with TRBJ2-3; possible D gene TRBD2, 6 bases. Trimming left V 8 bases short and J 0 bases short, with 18 bases between. From germline, CDR1 is SQVTM and CDR2 ANQGSEA. This CDR3 has 15 amino acids. The CDR3 loop is CSFGTEFTSTDTQYF. The DNA of the CDR3 is TGCAGCTTCGGGACTGAGTTTACTAGCACAGATACGCAGTATTTT.

The V call is TRBV30, the J call TRBJ1-2; possibly TRBD1 for D (6 bases). Trimming cost V 2 bases and J 12 bases, with 19 bases left between them. This CDR3 region has 13 residues. Germline assignment: CDR1 GTSNPN and CDR2 SVGIG (reference sequence). CDR3 sequence: CAWSTGTGRFDTF. The CDR3, as DNA: TGTGCCTGGAGTACCGGAACAGGGAGATTTGACACCTTC.

This chain joins TRBV27 and TRBJ2-3, with 7 bases fitting TRBD2. This CDR3 has 13 amino acids. Germline loops: CDR1 MNHEY, CDR2 SMNVEV (reference sequence). J was trimmed by 6 bases and V by 6 bases; bases with no gene match: 6. The CDR3 DNA sequence: TGTGCCAGCAGGGGGGGAGGGCAGGATACGCAGTATTTT. Its translation: CASRGGGQDTQYF.

This chain uses TRBV19 with TRBJ1-5, with D perhaps matching TRBD1 (5 bases). Germline CDR1 reads LNHDA; CDR2 reads SQIVND (reference sequence). There are 14 residues in the CDR3. V gave up 6 bases and J gave up 8 bases, with 17 bases separating them. CDR3 loop: CASSAGQGPKPQHF. CDR3 bases: TGTGCCAGTAGCGCGGGGCAGGGCCCGAAGCCCCAGCATTTT.